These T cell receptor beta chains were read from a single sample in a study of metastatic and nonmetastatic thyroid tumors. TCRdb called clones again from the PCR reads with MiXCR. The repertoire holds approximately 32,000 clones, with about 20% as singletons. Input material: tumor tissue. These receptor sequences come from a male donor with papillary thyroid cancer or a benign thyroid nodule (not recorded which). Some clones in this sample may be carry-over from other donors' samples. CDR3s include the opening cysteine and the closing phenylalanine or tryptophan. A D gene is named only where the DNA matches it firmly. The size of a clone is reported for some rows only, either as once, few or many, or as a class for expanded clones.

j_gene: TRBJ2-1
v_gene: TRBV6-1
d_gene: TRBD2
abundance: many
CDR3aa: CASRRTSGGSYNEQFF
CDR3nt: TGTGCCAGCAGGAGGACTAGCGGGGGCTCCTACAATGAGCAGTTCTTC

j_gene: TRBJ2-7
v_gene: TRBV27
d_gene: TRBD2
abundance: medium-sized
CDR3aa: CASTRLGGGVDEQYF
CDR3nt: TGTGCCAGCACCCGACTCGGGGGAGGGGTGGACGAGCAGTACTTC

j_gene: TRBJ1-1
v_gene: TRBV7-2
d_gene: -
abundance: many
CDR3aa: CASSLPSRATEAFF
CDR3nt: TGTGCCAGCAGCTTACCCAGCAGGGCCACTGAAGCTTTCTTT

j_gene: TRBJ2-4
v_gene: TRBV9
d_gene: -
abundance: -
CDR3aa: CASSDSLAKNIQYF
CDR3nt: TGTGCCAGCAGTGACAGTCTAGCCAAAAACATTCAGTACTTC

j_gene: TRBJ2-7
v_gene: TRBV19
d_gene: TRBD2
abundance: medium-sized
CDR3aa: CASSIGGGRAYEQYF
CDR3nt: TGTGCCAGTAGTATAGGTGGCGGGAGAGCCTACGAGCAGTACTTC

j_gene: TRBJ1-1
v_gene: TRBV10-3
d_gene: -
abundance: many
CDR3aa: CAISELTEAFF
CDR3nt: TGTGCCATCAGTGAGTTAACTGAAGCTTTCTTT

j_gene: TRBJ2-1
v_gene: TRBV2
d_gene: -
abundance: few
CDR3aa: CASIGTSEGHEQFF
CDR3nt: TGTGCCAGCATTGGCACTAGTGAAGGACATGAGCAGTTCTTC

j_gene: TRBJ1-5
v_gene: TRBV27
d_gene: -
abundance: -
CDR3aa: CASSPAGRNQHQNF
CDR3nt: TGTGCCAGCAGCCCGGCAGGGCGTAATCAGCACCAGAATTTT

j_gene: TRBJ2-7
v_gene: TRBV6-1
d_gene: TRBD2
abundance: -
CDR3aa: CASSGASGTYEQYF
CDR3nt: TGTGCCAGCAGTGGGGCTAGCGGGACCTACGAGCAGTACTTC

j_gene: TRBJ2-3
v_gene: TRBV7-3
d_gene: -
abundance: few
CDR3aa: CASSLRGLAWGGLTDTQYF
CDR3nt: TGTGCCAGCAGCTTAAGAGGGCTAGCGTGGGGGGGCCTCACAGATACGCAGTATTTT

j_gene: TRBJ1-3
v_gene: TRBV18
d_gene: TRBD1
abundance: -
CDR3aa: CASSPGQGAMDTIYF
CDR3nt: TGTGCCAGCTCACCAGGACAGGGGGCGATGGACACCATATATTTT

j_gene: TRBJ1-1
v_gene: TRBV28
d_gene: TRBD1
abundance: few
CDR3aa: CASISPHRGLAFF
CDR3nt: TGTGCCAGCATTTCTCCCCACAGGGGGCTGGCTTTCTTT

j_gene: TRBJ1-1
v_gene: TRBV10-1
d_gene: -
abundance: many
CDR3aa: CASPRGRDIDSEAFF
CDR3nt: TGCGCCAGCCCCCGGGGAAGGGACATAGATTCTGAAGCTTTCTTT

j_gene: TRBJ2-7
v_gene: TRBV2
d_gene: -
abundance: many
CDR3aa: CASSYPGLSFEQYF
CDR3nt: TGTGCCAGCAGTTATCCGGGACTCTCGTTCGAGCAGTACTTC

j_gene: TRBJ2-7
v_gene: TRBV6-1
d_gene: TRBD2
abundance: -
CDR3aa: CASSAPGTSGGYEQYF
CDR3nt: TGTGCCAGCAGTGCACCGGGGACTAGCGGGGGCTACGAGCAGTACTTC

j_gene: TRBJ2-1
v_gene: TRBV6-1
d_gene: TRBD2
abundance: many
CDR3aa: CASRWTSGSDNEQFF
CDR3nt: TGTGCCAGCCGATGGACTAGCGGGTCAGACAATGAGCAGTTCTTC

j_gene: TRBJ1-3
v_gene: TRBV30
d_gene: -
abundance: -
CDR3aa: CAWKGQGGRRVF
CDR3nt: TGTGCCTGGAAGGGTCAAGGAGGTAGAAGGGTTTTT

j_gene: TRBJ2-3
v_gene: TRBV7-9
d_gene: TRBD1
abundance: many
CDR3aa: CASSSYWTGGRDTQYF
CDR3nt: TGTGCCAGCAGCTCCTATTGGACAGGGGGCAGGGATACGCAGTATTTT

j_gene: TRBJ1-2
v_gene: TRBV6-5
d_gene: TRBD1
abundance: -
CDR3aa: CASSYFAGTGEYGYTF
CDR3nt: TGTGCCAGCAGTTACTTTGCTGGGACAGGGGAGTATGGCTACACCTTC

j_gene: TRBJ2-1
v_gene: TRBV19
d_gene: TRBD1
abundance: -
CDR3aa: CASSPTGQFDNEQFF
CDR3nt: TGTGCCAGTAGCCCCACGGGACAGTTCGACAATGAGCAGTTCTTC

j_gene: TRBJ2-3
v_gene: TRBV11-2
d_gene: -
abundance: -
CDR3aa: CASSLDGGLDTQYF
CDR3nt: TGTGCCAGCAGCTTAGACGGGGGATTAGATACGCAGTATTTT

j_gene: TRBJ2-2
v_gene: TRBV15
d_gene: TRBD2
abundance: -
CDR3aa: CATSSLGLAGVKDRELFF
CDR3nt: TGTGCCACCAGCAGCCTGGGACTAGCGGGAGTAAAGGACCGGGAGCTGTTTTTT

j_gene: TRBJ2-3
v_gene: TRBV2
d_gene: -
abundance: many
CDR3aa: CASSAVPTDTQYF
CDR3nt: TGTGCCAGCAGTGCTGTACCTACAGATACGCAGTATTTT

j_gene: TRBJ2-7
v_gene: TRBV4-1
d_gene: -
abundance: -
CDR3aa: CASSQGEDTSYEQYF
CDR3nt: TGCGCCAGCAGCCAAGGGGAGGACACCTCCTACGAGCAGTACTTC

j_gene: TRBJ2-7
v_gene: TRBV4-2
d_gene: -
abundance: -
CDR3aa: CASSQELAPYEQYF
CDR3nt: TGTGCCAGCAGCCAAGAGCTAGCCCCCTACGAGCAGTACTTC

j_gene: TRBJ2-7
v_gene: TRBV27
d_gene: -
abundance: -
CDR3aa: CASSWGSEQYF
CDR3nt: TGTGCCAGCAGTTGGGGCAGCGAGCAGTACTTC

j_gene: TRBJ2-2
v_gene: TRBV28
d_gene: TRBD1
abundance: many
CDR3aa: CASTRTGANTGELFF
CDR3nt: TGTGCCAGCACCCGGACAGGGGCGAACACCGGGGAGCTGTTTTTT

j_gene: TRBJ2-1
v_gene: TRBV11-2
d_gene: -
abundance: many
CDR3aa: CASSSYPATAQFF
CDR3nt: TGTGCCAGCAGCTCCTATCCGGCTACGGCGCAGTTCTTC

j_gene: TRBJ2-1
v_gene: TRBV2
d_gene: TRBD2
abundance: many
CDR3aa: CASSSARGGSSYNEQFF
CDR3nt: TGTGCCAGCAGTAGTGCTAGGGGCGGGAGCTCCTACAATGAGCAGTTCTTC

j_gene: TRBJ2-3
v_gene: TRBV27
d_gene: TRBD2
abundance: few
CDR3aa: CASSLVGLAGNGDTQYF
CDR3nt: TGTGCCAGCAGTTTGGTTGGACTAGCGGGAAACGGAGATACGCAGTATTTT

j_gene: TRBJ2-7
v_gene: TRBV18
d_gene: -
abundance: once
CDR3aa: CASSPGSPLYEQYF
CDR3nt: TGTGCCAGCTCGCCCGGGTCACCCCTATACGAGCAGTACTTC

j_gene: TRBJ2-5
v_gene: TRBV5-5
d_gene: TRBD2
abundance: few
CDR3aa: CASSSELAGVWQETQYF
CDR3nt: TGTGCCAGCAGCTCGGAACTAGCGGGAGTTTGGCAAGAGACCCAGTACTTC

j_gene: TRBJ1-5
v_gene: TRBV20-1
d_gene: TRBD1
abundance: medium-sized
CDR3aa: CSAREDRGHQPQHF
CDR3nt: TGCAGTGCTAGAGAGGACAGGGGGCATCAGCCCCAGCATTTT

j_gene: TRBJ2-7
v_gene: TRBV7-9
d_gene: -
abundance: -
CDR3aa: CASSLVYMTYEQYF
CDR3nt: TGTGCCAGCAGCTTAGTATACATGACCTACGAGCAGTACTTC

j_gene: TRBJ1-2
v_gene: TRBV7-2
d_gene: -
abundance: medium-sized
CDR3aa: CASSLAGYGYTF
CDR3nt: TGTGCCAGCAGCTTAGCCGGGTATGGCTACACCTTC

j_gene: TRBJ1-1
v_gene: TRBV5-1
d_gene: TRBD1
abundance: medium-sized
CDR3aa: CASSTGQVNTEAFF
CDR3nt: TGCGCCAGCAGCACAGGACAGGTCAACACTGAAGCTTTCTTT

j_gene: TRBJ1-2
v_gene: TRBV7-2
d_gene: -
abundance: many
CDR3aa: CASSPGGRNGYTF
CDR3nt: TGTGCCAGCAGCCCGGGGGGACGAAATGGCTACACCTTC

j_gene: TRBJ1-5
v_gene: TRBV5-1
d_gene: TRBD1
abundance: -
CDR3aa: CASSKTGVGNQPQHF
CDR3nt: TGCGCCAGCAGCAAAACAGGGGTCGGCAATCAGCCCCAGCATTTT

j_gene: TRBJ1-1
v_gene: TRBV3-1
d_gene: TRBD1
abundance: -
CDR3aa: CASSQGQGRMNTEALF
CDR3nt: TGTGCCAGCAGCCAAGGACAGGGGCGAATGAACACTGAAGCTCTCTTT

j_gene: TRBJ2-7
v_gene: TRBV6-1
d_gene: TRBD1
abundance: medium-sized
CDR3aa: CASNIQGAPYEQYF
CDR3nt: TGTGCCAGCAATATTCAGGGGGCTCCCTACGAGCAGTACTTC

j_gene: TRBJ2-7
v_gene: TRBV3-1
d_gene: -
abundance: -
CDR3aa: CASSQTSNGYEQYF
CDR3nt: TGTGCCAGCAGCCAGACTAGTAATGGCTACGAGCAGTACTTC

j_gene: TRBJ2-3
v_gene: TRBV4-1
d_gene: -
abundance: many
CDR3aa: CASSPFTGQSSTDTQYF
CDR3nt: TGCGCCAGCAGCCCCTTCACCGGACAGTCTAGCACAGATACGCAGTATTTT

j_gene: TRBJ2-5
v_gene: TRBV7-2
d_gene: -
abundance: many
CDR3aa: CASSLVYGVETQYF
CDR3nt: TGTGCCAGCAGCTTAGTTTACGGGGTTGAGACCCAGTACTTC

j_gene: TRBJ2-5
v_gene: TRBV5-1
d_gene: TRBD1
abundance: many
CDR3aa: CASSLIPTGGRETQYF
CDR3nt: TGCGCCAGCAGCTTGATCCCGACAGGGGGCCGCGAGACCCAGTACTTC

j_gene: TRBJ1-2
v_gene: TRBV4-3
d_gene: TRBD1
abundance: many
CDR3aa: CASSQSKGTGYYGYTF
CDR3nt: TGCGCCAGCAGCCAGAGTAAGGGGACAGGGTACTATGGCTACACCTTC

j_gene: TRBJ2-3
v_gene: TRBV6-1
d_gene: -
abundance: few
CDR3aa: CASSRGGQSTDTQYF
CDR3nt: TGTGCCAGCAGTAGGGGGGGGCAGAGCACAGATACGCAGTATTTT

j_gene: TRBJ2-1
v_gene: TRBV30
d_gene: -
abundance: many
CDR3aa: CAWNTMGSYNEQFF
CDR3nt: TGTGCCTGGAATACAATGGGGTCCTACAATGAGCAGTTCTTC

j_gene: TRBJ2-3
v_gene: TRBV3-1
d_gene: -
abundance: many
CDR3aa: CASSQEGKGSDTQYF
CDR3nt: TGTGCCAGCAGCCAAGAGGGGAAAGGGTCAGATACGCAGTATTTT

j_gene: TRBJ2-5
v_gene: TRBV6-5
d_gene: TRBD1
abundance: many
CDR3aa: CASSYTGGETQYF
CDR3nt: TGTGCCAGCAGTTATACAGGGGGGGAGACCCAGTACTTC

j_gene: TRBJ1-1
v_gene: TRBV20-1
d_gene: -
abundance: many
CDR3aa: CSAGGRLNTEAFF
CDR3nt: TGCAGTGCTGGTGGACGGTTGAACACTGAAGCTTTCTTT

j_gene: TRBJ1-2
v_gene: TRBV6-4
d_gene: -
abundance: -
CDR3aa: CASSEDGDGYYGYTF
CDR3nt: TGTGCCAGCAGTGAAGATGGGGACGGCTACTATGGCTACACCTTC

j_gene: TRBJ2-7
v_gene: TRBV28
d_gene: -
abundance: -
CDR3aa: CASSLLILGSKQYF
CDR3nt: TGTGCCAGCAGTTTACTCATCCTGGGTTCGAAGCAGTACTTC

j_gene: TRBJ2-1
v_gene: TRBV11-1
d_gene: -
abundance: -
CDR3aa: CASSQQGNNEQFF
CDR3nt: TGTGCCAGCAGCCAGCAGGGGAACAATGAGCAGTTCTTC